One sample yielded the 15 T cell receptor beta chains listed below, sequenced in a study of T cells after posttransplantation cyclophosphamide. The protocol was immunoSEQ multiplex PCR, while the TCRdb copy is restricted to in-frame clones and leaves out a portion. Found here are 25,000 to 35,000 clones, no singletons; the ten largest cover approximately 4.3%. Sample: PBMCs. These receptors all stem from a woman under 40 in good health and a related stem cell transplant donor.

This clone occurred many times. The J gene is TRBJ2-7, the V gene TRBV6-5; 9 bases are a match to TRBD1. J gave up 1 base and V 5 bases, and 3 bases lay outside the gene matches. The germline V gene encodes CDR1 MNHEY and CDR2 SVGAGI. The length of the CDR3 is 14 residues. The CDR3 region has the DNA TGTGCCAGCAGTAGGGGACAGGGATCCTACGAGCAGTACTTC. Its protein is CASSRGQGSYEQYF.

This clone was seen many times. This chain joins TRBV6-1 and TRBJ1-2; 10 positions agree with TRBD1. V trimming: 4 bases; J trimming: 7 bases; junction bases outside the gene matches: 9. Germline loops: CDR1 MNHNS, CDR2 SASEGT. This CDR3 spans 15 amino acids. The CDR3 is CASSGNRQGAVGYTF. CDR3 nucleotides: TGTGCCAGCAGTGGGAACCGACAGGGGGCGGTTGGCTACACCTTC.

The sample holds many counts of this clone. The chain has TRBV11-3 and TRBJ2-5, with D possibly being TRBD1 (6 bases). Germline V gives CDR1 SGHNT, CDR2 YENEEA. CDR3 length: 14 residues. With 6 bases removed from V and 5 bases from J, the gap between germline ends came to 16 bases. The CDR3, as DNA: TGTGCCAGCAGTGTCACAGGGCTAGGGGAGACCCAGTACTTC. It translates to CASSVTGLGETQYF.

This clone has a count of ten or more. This sequence joins TRBV6-2 or TRBV6-3 and TRBJ1-1; D gene unclear. Per the germline V gene, CDR1 is MNHEY and CDR2 is SVGEGT. Trimming removed 0 bases from V and 6 bases from J, with 11 bases in between. This CDR3 has 14 amino acids. This chain's CDR3 is CASSYSAPTSEAFF. The CDR3 nucleotides are TGTGCCAGCAGTTACTCGGCCCCAACCTCTGAAGCTTTCTTT.

This clone was counted ten times or more. CDR3 DNA sequence: TGTGCCAGCAGCTTGACCGGGACAGACAATTCACCCCTCCACTTT. It is translated as CASSLTGTDNSPLHF. The chain links TRBV7-9 to TRBJ1-6; 7 bases fit TRBD1. Unmatched junction bases numbered 6, after V lost 3 bases and J lost 7 bases. This CDR3 is built from 15 residues. Germline V lookup: CDR1 SEHNR, CDR2 FQNEAQ (reference sequence).

CDR3 in amino acids: CASSLPPGLGGLDEQYF. In DNA, the CDR3 is TGTGCCAGCAGCTTACCCCCAGGGCTGGGGGGACTGGACGAGCAGTACTTC. The chain is built from TRBV5-4 and TRBJ2-7; D possibly corresponds to TRBD2 (6 bases). Germline V gene lookup returns CDR1 SGHNT and CDR2 YYREEE (reference sequence). V lost 2 bases, J lost 5 bases, and 23 bases lay in between. The CDR3 runs to 17 residues.

This clone was recorded many times. The gene calls are TRBV19 and TRBJ1-5; 9 positions agree with TRBD1. The CDR3 contains 16 residues. Unmatched junction bases numbered 8, after V lost 4 bases and J lost 4 bases. Germline V gene data show CDR1 as LNHDA and CDR2 as SQIVND (reference sequence). CDR3 residues: CASSKPGQGVNQPQHF. In DNA form, the CDR3 reads TGTGCCAGTAGTAAACCGGGACAGGGTGTGAATCAGCCCCAGCATTTT.

This clone was detected many times. J is TRBJ2-7 and V is TRBV19; the match to TRBD2 covers 8 bases. The V gene's germline CDR1 is LNHDA and CDR2 SQIVND (reference sequence). There are 13 residues in the CDR3. V lost 3 bases, J lost 3 bases, and 1 base stayed unmatched. In nucleotides, the CDR3 is TGTGCCAGTAGTATGGGACTAGTCTACGAGCAGTACTTC. It codes for CASSMGLVYEQYF.

This clone was observed many times. V and J are TRBV10-3 and TRBJ1-2; unclear D gene. The V gene lost 8 bases and the J gene lost 3 bases, with 13 bases spanning the gap. CDR1 and CDR2 (germline): ENHRY, SYGVKD. This CDR3 region has 13 residues. The CDR3 DNA is TGTGCCATCGGTAAAGACACAGACTATGGCTACACCTTC. As protein: CAIGKDTDYGYTF.

The CDR3 DNA sequence: TGTGCCAGCAGTGATTCCGGGTACTCCTACGAGCAGTACTTC. Protein sequence: CASSDSGYSYEQYF. V gene TRBV6-1 combines with J gene TRBJ2-7; D is unclear. The CDR3 covers 14 residues. V dropped 3 bases and J dropped 0 bases, with 9 bases sitting between them. From germline, CDR1 is MNHNS and CDR2 SASEGT.

This clone was recorded a few times. The chain carries TRBV2 and TRBJ1-2, with TRBD1 matching over 11 bases. Germline V CDR1 and CDR2: SNHLY, FYNNEI. Trimming at V came to 4 bases and at J to 7 bases, leaving 2 bases not matched to a gene. The CDR3 runs 13 residues. DNA of the CDR3: TGTGCCAGCAGTGGGACAGGGGGCTTTGGCTACACCTTC. Residues: CASSGTGGFGYTF. Filled out from reference TRBV2 and TRBJ1-2, the complete variable domain reads EPEVTQTPSHQVTQMGQEVILRCVPISNHLYFYWYRQILGQKVEFLVSFYNNEISEKSEIFDDQFSVERPDGSNFTLKIRSTKLEDSAMYFCASSGTGGFGYTFGSGTRLTVV.

This clone was detected ten times or more. V and J are TRBV19 and TRBJ1-5, with D possibly TRBD1 on 5 matching bases. Germline V gene lookup returns CDR1 LNHDA and CDR2 SQIVND (reference sequence). Trimming stripped 7 bases from V and 2 bases from J, with 9 bases between. CDR3 size: 13 residues. The CDR3 protein is CASNPRGNQPQHF. CDR3 DNA sequence: TGTGCCAGTAACCCCAGGGGCAATCAGCCCCAGCATTTT. The variable domain in full, completed from reference TRBV19 and TRBJ1-5, reads DGGITQSPKYLFRKEGQNVTLSCEQNLNHDAMYWYRQDPGQGLRLIYYSQIVNDFQKGDIAEGYSVSREKKESFPLTVTSAQKNPTAFYLCASNPRGNQPQHFGDGTRLSIL.

This clone was seen many times. The chain links TRBV6-6 to TRBJ1-1; no definite D call. The CDR3 has 14 residues. Germline V gives CDR1 MNHNY, CDR2 SVGAGI (reference sequence). The germline V and J ends were trimmed by 6 bases and 2 bases, with 13 bases remaining between them. The CDR3 coding sequence is TGTGCCAGCAGCCTCCCCGAGGGTAACACTGAAGCTTTCTTT. This encodes CASSLPEGNTEAFF.

This clone was recorded a few times. The chain has TRBV7-2 and TRBJ1-4, with D possibly matching TRBD1 (5 bases). Germline values: CDR1 SGHTA, CDR2 FQGNSA. This CDR3 is built from 15 residues. The V end lost 2 bases, the J end lost 8 bases, and 15 bases lay between the germline ends. The DNA of the CDR3 is TGTGCCAGCAGCTTAAGCACAGGAGGTTGGGAAAAACTGTTTTTT. Translation gives CASSLSTGGWEKLFF.

The sample holds many counts of this clone. The sample has other DNA sequences that encode this CDR3 too. The V and J genes are TRBV18 and TRBJ1-2; TRBD1 matches 7 bases. Germline loops: CDR1 KGHSH, CDR2 LQKENI. Trimming cost V 3 bases and J 2 bases; bases outside gene matches: 0. This CDR3 has 13 residues. The CDR3 DNA follows: TGTGCCAGCTCACCGGACAGGAACTATGGCTACACCTTC. It codes for CASSPDRNYGYTF.